The 12 T cell receptor beta chains presented below share a single source sample, sequenced in a study of blood T cell repertoires in COVID-19. TCRdb keeps only in-frame clones here, not all; method: immunoSEQ multiplex PCR. Of some 33,000 clones in the sample, 90% to 95% were seen once. The material sequenced was peripheral blood. These TCRs come from a human donor in a cohort sampled during active COVID-19.

The chain joins TRBV5-4 to TRBJ1-1; 9 positions agree with TRBD1. This CDR3 has 17 amino acids. The junction had 11 bases not matched to a gene; V was cut back by 3 bases and J by 2 bases. Germline loops: CDR1 SGHNT, CDR2 YYREEE (reference sequence). The CDR3 DNA sequence: TGTGCCAGCAGCTCCTACAGGGGGCGAGACCTTAACACTGAAGCTTTCTTT. Translating gives CASSSYRGRDLNTEAFF.

This chain uses TRBV12-3 or TRBV12-4 with TRBJ2-7; D is perhaps TRBD2 (7 bases). There are 13 residues in the CDR3. V was trimmed by 7 bases and J by 6 bases, leaving 16 bases between them. The CDR3 DNA follows: TGTGCCAGCATCGGATGGGGGGGCGGCGAGCAGTACGTC. Translation gives CASIGWGGGEQYV.

V is TRBV7-8 and J is TRBJ1-1; D call uncertain. Trimming removed 5 bases at V and 1 base at J, with 8 bases between. CDR1 is SGHVS, CDR2 FQNEAQ, per germline. This CDR3 comprises 13 residues. For the CDR3, the DNA is TGTGCCAGCAGCCCAGTTCCGAACACTGAAGCTTTCTTT. It is translated as CASSPVPNTEAFF.

This clone came up a few times. The V and J genes are TRBV18 and TRBJ1-1, with 7 bases identical to TRBD1. J lost 5 bases, V lost 4 bases, and 1 base had no gene match. In germline, CDR1 is KGHSH, CDR2 LQKENI. The CDR3 is 12 residues long. Here the CDR3 reads CASSQQGTEAFF. CDR3 nucleotide sequence: TGTGCCAGCTCACAACAGGGGACTGAAGCTTTCTTT.

J is TRBJ1-5 and V is TRBV12-5; D gene ambiguous. V was trimmed by 1 base and J by 3 bases, leaving 4 bases between them. Germline values: CDR1 LGHNT, CDR2 FRNRAP. The CDR3 consists of 13 residues. The CDR3 sequence is CASGLGLNQPQHF. In nucleotides, the CDR3 is TGTGCTAGTGGTTTGGGGCTCAATCAGCCCCAGCATTTT.

This clone has just one count. The chain couples TRBV15 to TRBJ1-1; no clear D. This CDR3 spans 15 amino acids. V lost 0 bases to trimming and J lost 7 bases, with 15 bases between them. Germline values: CDR1 LNHNV, CDR2 YYDKDF (reference sequence). The DNA for the CDR3 is TGTGCCACCAGCAGAGATCGGGTTCCCCAGTTTGAAGCTTTCTTT. Its translation is CATSRDRVPQFEAFF.

The chain uses TRBV5-5 and TRBJ1-6, with 8 bases matching TRBD1. After removal of 2 bases from V and 10 bases from J, the junction contained 5 bases not matched to a gene. The CDR3 sequence is 14 residues long. CDR1 SGHKS and CDR2 YYEKEE come from the germline V gene (reference sequence). CDR3 in amino acids: CASSLDRGGSPLHF. CDR3 DNA sequence: TGTGCCAGCAGCTTAGACAGGGGAGGGTCACCCCTCCACTTT.

V gene TRBV30 combines with J gene TRBJ1-2; D possibly corresponds to TRBD1 (6 bases). The CDR3 is 14 residues long. Deletions cut 4 bases from V and 3 bases from J, with 15 bases between. Germline CDR1 reads GTSNPN; CDR2 reads SVGIG (reference sequence). CDR3 in amino acids: CAWIPPDRYYGYTF. In DNA form, the CDR3 reads TGTGCCTGGATACCCCCAGACAGGTACTATGGCTACACCTTC.

The rearrangement links TRBV3-1 (or the pseudogene TRBV3-2) to TRBJ2-1; 10 positions match TRBD2. From germline, CDR1 is LGHDT and CDR2 YNNKEL (reference sequence). V gave up 1 base and J gave up 11 bases; unmatched junction bases: 8. The CDR3 spans 15 residues. CDR3 region: CASSQGPAGGNQQFF. The DNA for the CDR3 is TGTGCCAGCAGCCAAGGGCCAGCGGGGGGGAATCAGCAGTTCTTC.

The CDR3 DNA follows: TGTGCCAGCAAGCCCTGGGACAGGGGGTCCAGTCAGCCCCAGCATTTT. As protein: CASKPWDRGSSQPQHF. The chain joins TRBV11-2 to TRBJ1-5; 11 bases fit TRBD1. This CDR3 comprises 16 residues. Germline V CDR1 and CDR2: SGHAT, FQNNGV. V dropped 7 bases and J dropped 6; count of bases not matched to a gene: 11.

V is TRBV12-3 or TRBV12-4 and J is TRBJ1-5; D uncertain. This CDR3 has 13 residues. V lost 5 bases, J lost 5 bases, and 10 bases lay in between. The CDR3 bases are TGTGCCAGCAGTCCAGGACTGTATCAGCCCCAGCATTTT. It translates to CASSPGLYQPQHF.

The CDR3 protein is CASRLWGQTSYNSPLHF. DNA for the CDR3: TGTGCAAGTCGCCTCTGGGGACAGACCTCCTATAATTCACCCCTCCACTTT. The chain links TRBV12-2 to TRBJ1-6; no DNA check was done on the table's D call, TRBD1. TRBV12-2 is flagged as a pseudogene. The CDR3 is 17 residues long.